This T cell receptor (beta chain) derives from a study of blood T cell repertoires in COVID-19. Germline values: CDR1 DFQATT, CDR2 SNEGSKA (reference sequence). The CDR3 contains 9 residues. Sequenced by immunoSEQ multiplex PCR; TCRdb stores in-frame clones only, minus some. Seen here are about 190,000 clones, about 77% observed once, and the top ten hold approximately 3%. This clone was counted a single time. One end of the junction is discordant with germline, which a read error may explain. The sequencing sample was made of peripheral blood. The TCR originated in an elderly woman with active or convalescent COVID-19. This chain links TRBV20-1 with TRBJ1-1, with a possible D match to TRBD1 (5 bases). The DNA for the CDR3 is TGCAGTGCCCCCTCCCGGGACTCCTTT. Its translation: CSAPSRDSF.